The 9 T cell receptor beta chains given below trace back to one sample, sequenced in a study of blood T cell repertoires in COVID-19. Profiled with immunoSEQ multiplex PCR; TCRdb holds only in-frame clones, not every one. The sample contains about 110,000 clones, roughly 79% of which appear only once. The source material was peripheral blood. Receptors were obtained from a woman in her sixties or seventies with acute or convalescent COVID-19.

In this sample, this clone turned up a few times. The V call is TRBV6-2 or TRBV6-3, the J call TRBJ1-5; possibly TRBD1 for D (5 bases). Trimming removed 1 base at V and 3 bases at J, with 13 bases between. CDR3 length: 16 amino acids. Looked up from germline, CDR1 is MNHEY and CDR2 is SVGEGT. CDR3 in amino acids: CASSYWSGFDNQPQHF. Here the CDR3 DNA reads TGTGCCAGCAGTTACTGGTCAGGGTTTGACAATCAGCCCCAGCATTTT.

V gene TRBV30 combines with J gene TRBJ2-1, with D perhaps matching TRBD1 (5 bases). CDR3 length: 13 amino acids. V lost 2 bases, J lost 2 bases, and 7 bases lay in between. Germline V CDR1 and CDR2: GTSNPN, SVGIG (reference sequence). The CDR3 loop reads CAWSRGAYNEQFF. The CDR3 nucleotides read TGTGCCTGGAGTAGGGGTGCCTACAATGAGCAGTTCTTC.

This chain links TRBV5-6 with TRBJ1-2; a weak D match, TRBD1 (6 bases). The CDR3 has 13 residues. Deletions cut 3 bases from V and 7 bases from J, with 13 bases between. Germline CDR1 and CDR2: SGHDT and YYEEEE. The CDR3 is CASSSTGLSGYTF. DNA of the CDR3: TGTGCCAGCAGCTCAACAGGGCTGAGTGGCTACACCTTC.

The chain has TRBV24-1 and TRBJ2-7, with 9 nucleotides matching TRBD1. This CDR3 has 12 amino acids. V lost 9 bases to trimming and J lost 5 bases; unmatched junction nucleotides: 4. Germline CDR1 reads KGHDR; CDR2 reads SFDVKD. The CDR3 DNA follows: TGTGCCACCTCGGACAGGGGTGACGAGCAGTACTTC. Protein sequence: CATSDRGDEQYF.

This chain links TRBV5-1 with TRBJ2-5, with D perhaps TRBD1 (5 bases). CDR1 is SGHRS, CDR2 YFSETQ, per germline. V gave up 0 bases and J gave up 1 base, with 7 bases separating them. The CDR3 spans 14 residues. The CDR3 loop reads CASSLGGTQETQYF. CDR3 DNA sequence: TGCGCCAGCAGCTTGGGGGGCACCCAAGAGACCCAGTACTTC.

V usage is TRBV19 and J usage is TRBJ2-3, with 11 bases fitting TRBD2. The germline V gene encodes CDR1 LNHDA and CDR2 SQIVND (reference sequence). The CDR3 loop spans 16 amino acids. The V segment lost 4 bases and the J segment 1 base; nucleotides outside the gene matches: 4. The CDR3 sequence is CASSTPTSGGTDTQYF. CDR3 sequence (DNA): TGTGCCAGTAGTACCCCGACTAGCGGGGGCACAGATACGCAGTATTTT. Full variable domain (outside the CDR3, taken from reference TRBV19 and TRBJ2-3): DGGITQSPKYLFRKEGQNVTLSCEQNLNHDAMYWYRQDPGQGLRLIYYSQIVNDFQKGDIAEGYSVSREKKESFPLTVTSAQKNPTAFYLCASSTPTSGGTDTQYFGPGTRLTVL.

V usage is TRBV28 and J usage is TRBJ1-2, with D maybe TRBD1 (6 bases). From germline, CDR1 is MDHEN and CDR2 SYDVKM. V lost 2 bases and J lost 2, with 9 bases in between. There are 14 residues in the CDR3. DNA of the CDR3: TGTGCCAGCAGTTTAATCGACAGGAACTATGGCTACACCTTC. This sequence encodes CASSLIDRNYGYTF.

This chain links TRBV30 with TRBJ2-7; 8 bases are shared with TRBD2. Per germline, CDR1 GTSNPN and CDR2 SVGIG (reference sequence). There are 16 residues in the CDR3. With V trimmed by 1 base and J by 6 bases, 14 bases remained unmatched. The CDR3 sequence is CAWSGDQTGGPREQYF. CDR3 in DNA: TGTGCCTGGAGTGGGGACCAAACGGGGGGGCCTCGCGAGCAGTACTTC.

The chain carries TRBV4-3 and TRBJ2-1; D unresolved. The germline CDR1 and CDR2 sequences are LGHNA and YSLEER. The CDR3 is 16 amino acids. Trimming left V 0 bases short and J 0 bases short, with 9 bases between. The CDR3 nucleotides are TGCGCCAGCAGCCAAGAAAGGAGTCCCTCCTACAATGAGCAGTTCTTC. Amino acid sequence: CASSQERSPSYNEQFF.